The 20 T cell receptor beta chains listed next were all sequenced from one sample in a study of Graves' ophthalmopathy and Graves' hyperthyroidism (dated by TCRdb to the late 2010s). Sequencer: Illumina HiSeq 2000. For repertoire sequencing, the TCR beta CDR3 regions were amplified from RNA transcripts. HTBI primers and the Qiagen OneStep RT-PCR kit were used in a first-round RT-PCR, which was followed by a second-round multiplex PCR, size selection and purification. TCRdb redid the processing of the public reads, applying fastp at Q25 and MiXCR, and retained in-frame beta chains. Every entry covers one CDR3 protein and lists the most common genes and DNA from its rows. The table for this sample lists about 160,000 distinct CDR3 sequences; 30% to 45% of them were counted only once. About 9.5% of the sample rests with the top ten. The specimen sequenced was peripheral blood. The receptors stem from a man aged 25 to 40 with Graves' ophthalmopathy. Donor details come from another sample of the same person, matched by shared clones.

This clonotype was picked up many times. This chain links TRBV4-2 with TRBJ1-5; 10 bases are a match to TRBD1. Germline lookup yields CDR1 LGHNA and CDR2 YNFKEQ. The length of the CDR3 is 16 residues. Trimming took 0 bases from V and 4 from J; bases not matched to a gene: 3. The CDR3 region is CASSQEGDRGNQPQHF. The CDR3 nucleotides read TGTGCCAGCAGCCAAGAAGGGGACAGGGGAAATCAGCCCCAGCATTTT.

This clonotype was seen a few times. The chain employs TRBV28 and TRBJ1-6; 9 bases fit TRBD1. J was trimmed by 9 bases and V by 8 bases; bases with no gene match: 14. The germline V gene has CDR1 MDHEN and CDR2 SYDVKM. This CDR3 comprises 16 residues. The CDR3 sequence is CASCLEGTGYRSPLHF. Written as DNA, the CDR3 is TGTGCCAGCTGCCTTGAGGGGACAGGGTATCGTTCACCCCTCCACTTT.

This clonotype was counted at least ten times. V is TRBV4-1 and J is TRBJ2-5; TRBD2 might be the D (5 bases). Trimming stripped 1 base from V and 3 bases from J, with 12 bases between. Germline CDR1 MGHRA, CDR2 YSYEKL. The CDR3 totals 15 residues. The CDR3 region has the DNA TGCGCCAGCAGCCAAGGGGCTTTCGGGGAAGAGACCCAGTACTTC. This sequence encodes CASSQGAFGEETQYF.

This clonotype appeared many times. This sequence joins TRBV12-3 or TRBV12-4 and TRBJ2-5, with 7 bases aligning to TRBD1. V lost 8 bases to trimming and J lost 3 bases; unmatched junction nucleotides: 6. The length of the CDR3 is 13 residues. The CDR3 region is CASRKTGKETQYF. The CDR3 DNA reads TGTGCCAGCCGAAAGACAGGGAAAGAGACCCAGTACTTC.

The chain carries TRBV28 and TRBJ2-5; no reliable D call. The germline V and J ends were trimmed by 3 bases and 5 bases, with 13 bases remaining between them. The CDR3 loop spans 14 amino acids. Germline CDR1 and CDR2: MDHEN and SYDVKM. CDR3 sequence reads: CASSLELATETQYF. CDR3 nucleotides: TGTGCCAGCAGTTTGGAGCTGGCGACCGAGACCCAGTACTTC.

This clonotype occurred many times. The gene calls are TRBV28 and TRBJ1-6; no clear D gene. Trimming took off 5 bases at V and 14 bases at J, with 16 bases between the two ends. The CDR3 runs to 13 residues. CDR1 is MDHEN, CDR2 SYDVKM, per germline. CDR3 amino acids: CASSRRPGSALHF. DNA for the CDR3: TGTGCCAGCAGTCGCCGGCCAGGTTCGGCCCTCCACTTT.

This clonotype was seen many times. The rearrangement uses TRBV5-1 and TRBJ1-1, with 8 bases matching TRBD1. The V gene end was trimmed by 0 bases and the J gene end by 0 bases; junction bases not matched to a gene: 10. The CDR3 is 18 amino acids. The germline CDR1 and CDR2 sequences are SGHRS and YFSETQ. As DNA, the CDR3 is TGCGCCAGCAGCTTGGAGGGACAGGTTGGGAACCTGAACACTGAAGCTTTCTTT. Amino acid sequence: CASSLEGQVGNLNTEAFF.

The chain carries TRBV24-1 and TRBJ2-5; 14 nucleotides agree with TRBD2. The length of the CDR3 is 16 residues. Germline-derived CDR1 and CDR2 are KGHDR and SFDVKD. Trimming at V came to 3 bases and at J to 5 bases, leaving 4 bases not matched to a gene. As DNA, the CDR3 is TGTGCCACCAGTGATGATGGACTAGCGGGAGGCGAGACCCAGTACTTC. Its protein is CATSDDGLAGGETQYF.

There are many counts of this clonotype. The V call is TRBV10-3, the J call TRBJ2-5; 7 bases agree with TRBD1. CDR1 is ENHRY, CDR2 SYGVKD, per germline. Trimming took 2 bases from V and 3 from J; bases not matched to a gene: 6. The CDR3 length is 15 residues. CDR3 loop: CAISEPQTGKETQYF. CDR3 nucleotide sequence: TGTGCCATCAGTGAGCCTCAGACAGGGAAAGAGACCCAGTACTTC.

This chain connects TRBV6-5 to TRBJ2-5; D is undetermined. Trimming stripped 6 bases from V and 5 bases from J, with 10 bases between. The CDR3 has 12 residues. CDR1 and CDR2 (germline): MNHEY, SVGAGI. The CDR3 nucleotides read TGTGCCAGCAGCCGAATGGGGGAGACCCAGTACTTC. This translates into CASSRMGETQYF.

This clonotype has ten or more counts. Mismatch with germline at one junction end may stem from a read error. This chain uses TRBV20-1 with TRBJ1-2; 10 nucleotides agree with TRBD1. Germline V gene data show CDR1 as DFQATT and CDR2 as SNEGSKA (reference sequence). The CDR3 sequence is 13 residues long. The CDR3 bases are TGCAGTGGGCCGGGACAGGGGAACTACGGCTACACCTTC. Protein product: CSGPGQGNYGYTF.

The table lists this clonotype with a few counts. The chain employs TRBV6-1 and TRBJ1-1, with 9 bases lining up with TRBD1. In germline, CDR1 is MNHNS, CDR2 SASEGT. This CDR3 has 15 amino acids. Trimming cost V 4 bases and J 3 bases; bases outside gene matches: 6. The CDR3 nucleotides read TGTGCCAGCAGTGGGGGACAGGGCCAGGACACTGAAGCTTTCTTT. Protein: CASSGGQGQDTEAFF.

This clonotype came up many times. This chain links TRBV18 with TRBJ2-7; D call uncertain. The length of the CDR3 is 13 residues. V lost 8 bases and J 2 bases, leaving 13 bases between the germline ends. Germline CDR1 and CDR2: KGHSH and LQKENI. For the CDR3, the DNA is TGTGCCAGCACAGACTCGGTTACCTACGAGCAGTACTTC. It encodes CASTDSVTYEQYF.

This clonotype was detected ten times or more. The CDR3 region has the DNA TGCGCCAGCAGCCAAGATTGGGTACTAGCGGGGGCCTCGGGGACCCAGTACTTC. It encodes CASSQDWVLAGASGTQYF. The chain recombines TRBV4-3 with TRBJ2-5, with 11 bases fitting TRBD2. Germline CDR1 reads LGHNA; CDR2 reads YSLEER. With V trimmed by 0 bases and J by 7 bases, 13 bases remained unmatched. CDR3 length: 18 amino acids.

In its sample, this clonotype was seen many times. The CDR3, as DNA: TGTGCCAGCAGTTCTCGGTTTGTCCCAGATACGCAGTATTTT. Translation gives CASSSRFVPDTQYF. The chain is built from TRBV28 and TRBJ2-3, with D unresolved. CDR1 MDHEN and CDR2 SYDVKM come from the germline V gene. The V end was cut by 4 bases, the J end by 4 bases, with 12 bases between. The CDR3 runs 14 residues.

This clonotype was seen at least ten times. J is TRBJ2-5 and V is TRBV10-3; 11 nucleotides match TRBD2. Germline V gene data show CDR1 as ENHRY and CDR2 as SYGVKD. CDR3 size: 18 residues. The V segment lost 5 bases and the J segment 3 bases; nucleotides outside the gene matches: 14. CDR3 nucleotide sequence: TGTGCCATCAGTTCCTCAGGGAGGACTAGCGGGCAGGAAGAGACCCAGTACTTC. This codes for CAISSSGRTSGQEETQYF.

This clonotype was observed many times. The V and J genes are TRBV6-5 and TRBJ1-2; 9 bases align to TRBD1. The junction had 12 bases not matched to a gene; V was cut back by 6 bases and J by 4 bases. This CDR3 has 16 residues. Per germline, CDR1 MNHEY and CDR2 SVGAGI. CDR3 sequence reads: CASRLLAGTGTYGYTF. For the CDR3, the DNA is TGTGCCAGCAGGCTCCTCGCGGGGACAGGGACCTATGGCTACACCTTC.

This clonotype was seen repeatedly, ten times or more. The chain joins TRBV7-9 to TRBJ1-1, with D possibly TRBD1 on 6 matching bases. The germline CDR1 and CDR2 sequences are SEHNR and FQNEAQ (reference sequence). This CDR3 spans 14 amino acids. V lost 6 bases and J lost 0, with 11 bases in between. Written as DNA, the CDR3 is TGTGCCAGCAGAAAGCGGACAGTGAACACTGAAGCTTTCTTT. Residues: CASRKRTVNTEAFF. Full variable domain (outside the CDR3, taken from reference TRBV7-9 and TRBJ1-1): DTGVSQNPRHKITKRGQNVTFRCDPISEHNRLYWYRQTLGQGPEFLTYFQNEAQLEKSRLLSDRFSAERPKGSFSTLEIQRTEQGDSAMYLCASRKRTVNTEAFFGQGTRLTVV.

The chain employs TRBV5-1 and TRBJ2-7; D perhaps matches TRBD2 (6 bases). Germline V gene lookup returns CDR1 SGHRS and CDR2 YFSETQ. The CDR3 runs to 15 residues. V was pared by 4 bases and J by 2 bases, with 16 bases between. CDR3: CASSPGRDGTYEQYF. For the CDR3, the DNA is TGCGCCAGCAGCCCCGGGCGGGACGGAACCTACGAGCAGTACTTC.

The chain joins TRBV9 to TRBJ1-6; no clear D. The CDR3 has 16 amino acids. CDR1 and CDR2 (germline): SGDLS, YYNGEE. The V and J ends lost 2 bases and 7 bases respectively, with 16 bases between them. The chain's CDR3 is CASSVSSTGVNSPLHF. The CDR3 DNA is TGTGCCAGCAGCGTCTCCTCGACGGGTGTGAATTCACCCCTCCACTTT. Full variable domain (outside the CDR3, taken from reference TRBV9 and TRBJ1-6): DSGVTQTPKHLITATGQRVTLRCSPRSGDLSVYWYQQSLDQGLQFLIQYYNGEERAKGNILERFSAQQFPDLHSELNLSSLELGDSALYFCASSVSSTGVNSPLHFGNGTRLTVT.